This T cell receptor (beta chain) was captured by sequencing in a study of blood T cell repertoires in COVID-19. The data were produced by immunoSEQ multiplex PCR, yet TCRdb's version contains in-frame clones alone and is incomplete. The data show roughly 190,000 clones, around 84% seen once. The CDR3 has 14 amino acids. What was sequenced was peripheral blood. This chain joins TRBV21-1 and TRBJ2-7; the D call of TRBD1 is as the table states it, not checked on the DNA. TRBV21-1 is assigned pseudogene status. The receptor's source is a woman aged 70-85 years with COVID-19, enrolled during active disease. The CDR3 region has the DNA TGTGCCAGCAGCAACGCAGGGGGCCCATACGAGCAGTACGTC. This translates into CASSNAGGPYEQYV.